This TCR beta chain stems from a study of cytomegalovirus exposure and HLA in healthy donors. Study-wide results and caveats: Looking again later, the authors saw that most CMV-associated TCR beta chains seemed HLA-restricted. Associated with HLA alleles at 0.05 false discovery rate in a later analysis were 16,951 TCR beta sequences.

Concerning this clone itself: Its antigen is still unknown.

Germline V gene lookup returns CDR1 SGHTS and CDR2 YDEGEE. The CDR3 spans 15 residues. V was trimmed by 9 bases and J by 2 bases, leaving 19 bases between them. PCR was performed using 60 Vbeta and 13 Jbeta primers. Per the study methods: Around 80 million unique TCR beta chains, roughly 11 million of them shared, were counted by a later analysis. Assay used: immunoSEQ multiplex PCR; TCRdb lists only in-frame clones, some missing. Clonal size and the V and J genes are those of that table, whereas D and trimming came from the DNA. The data hold around 94,000 clones, with 70% to 85% observed a single time.

This TCR came from a human donor in good health. Sample: PBMCs. The gene calls are TRBV5-8 and TRBJ2-3, with D tentatively TRBD1 (5 bases). In DNA, the CDR3 is TGTGCCACCCCCCGTACGACAGAATTCACAGATACGCAGTATTTT. As protein: CATPRTTEFTDTQYF.